The present entry profiles one TCR beta chain with its context. The target antigen is unknown. Sequencing was performed with immunoSEQ multiplex PCR; in TCRdb, only in-frame clones are kept and a portion is missing. The repertoire holds about 270,000 clones, with roughly 93% as singletons. The sample is drawn from a study of T cell responses to AZD1222 COVID-19 vaccine. Study-wide findings and caveats: Possibly, clonal diversity was underestimated; donors were largely white British and included more females. Per reports, nearly half of all spike-specific TCRs target regions that are unmutated in variants.

Per germline, CDR1 SNHLY and CDR2 FYNNEI. With 6 bases removed from V and 1 base from J, the gap between germline ends came to 18 bases. This CDR3 has 16 amino acids. The sequence came from an adult who received the AZD1222 COVID-19 vaccine. The sequenced sample was peripheral blood, obtained 28 days after the second AZD1222 dose. The V call is TRBV2, the J call TRBJ2-5; possible D gene TRBD2, 7 bases. For the CDR3, the DNA is TGTGCCAGCAGGCCTGGAGGGGGAGGGATCCAAGAGACCCAGTACTTC. Amino acids: CASRPGGGGIQETQYF.